This T cell receptor beta chain was sequenced for a study of blood T cell repertoires in COVID-19. The assay was immunoSEQ multiplex PCR, and TCRdb's table has in-frame clones only and misses some. The data contain tens of thousands of clones, roughly 87% of them singletons. The origin of this receptor is a woman of 80 years or more in a cohort sampled during active or convalescent COVID-19. The source material was peripheral blood.

The CDR3 sequence: CASSSKDRGDEQYF. CDR3 DNA: TGTGCCAGCAGCTCCAAGGACAGGGGCGACGAGCAGTACTTC. The chain employs TRBV5-4 and TRBJ2-7, with 9 bases identical to TRBD1. CDR1 and CDR2 from the germline V gene are SGHNT and YYREEE (reference sequence). V gave up 3 bases and J gave up 5 bases; unmatched junction bases: 6. There are 14 residues in the CDR3.